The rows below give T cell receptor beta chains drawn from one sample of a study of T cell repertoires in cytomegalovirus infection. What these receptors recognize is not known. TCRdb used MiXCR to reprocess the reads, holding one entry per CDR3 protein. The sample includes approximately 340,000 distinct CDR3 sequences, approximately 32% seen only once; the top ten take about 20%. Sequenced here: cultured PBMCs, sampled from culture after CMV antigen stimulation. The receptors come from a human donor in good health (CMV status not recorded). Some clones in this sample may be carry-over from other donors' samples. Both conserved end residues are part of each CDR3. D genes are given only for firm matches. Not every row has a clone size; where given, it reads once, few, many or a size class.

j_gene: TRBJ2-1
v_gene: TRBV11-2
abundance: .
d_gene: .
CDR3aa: CASSLSSPYNEQFF
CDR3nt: TGTGCCAGCAGCTTAAGTTCCCCCTACAATGAGCAGTTCTTC

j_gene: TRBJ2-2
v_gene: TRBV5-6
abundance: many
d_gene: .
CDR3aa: CASFRRGTGELFF
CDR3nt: TGTGCCAGCTTCCGGAGGGGTACCGGGGAGCTGTTTTTT

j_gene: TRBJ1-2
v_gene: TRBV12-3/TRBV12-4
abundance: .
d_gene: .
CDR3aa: CASSLRTDNGYTF
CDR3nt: TGTGCCAGCAGTTTACGGACCGATAATGGCTACACCTTC

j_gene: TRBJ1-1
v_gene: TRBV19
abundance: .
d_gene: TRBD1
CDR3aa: CASSLRTGQGDTEAFF
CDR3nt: TGTGCCAGTAGTCTCAGGACAGGACAGGGGGACACTGAAGCTTTCTTT

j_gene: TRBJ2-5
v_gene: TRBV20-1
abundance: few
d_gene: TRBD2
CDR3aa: CSARQLADQETQYF
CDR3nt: TGCAGTGCTCGACAACTAGCGGACCAAGAGACCCAGTACTTC

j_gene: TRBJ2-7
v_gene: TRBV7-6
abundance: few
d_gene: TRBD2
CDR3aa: CASSPYATGTSEPYEQYF
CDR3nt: TGTGCCAGCAGTCCTTACGCCACCGGGACTAGCGAGCCCTACGAGCAGTACTTC

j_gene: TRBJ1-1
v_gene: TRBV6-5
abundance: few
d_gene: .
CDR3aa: CASSSEFLNTEAFF
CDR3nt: TGTGCCAGCAGTTCGGAGTTCCTGAACACTGAAGCTTTCTTT

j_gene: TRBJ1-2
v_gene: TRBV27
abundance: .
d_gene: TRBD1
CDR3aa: CASSGQGVHGYTF
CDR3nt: TGTGCCAGCAGCGGACAGGGGGTACATGGCTACACCTTC

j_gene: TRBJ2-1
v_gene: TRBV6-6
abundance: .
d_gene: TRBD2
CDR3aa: CASSTPTSGSYNEQFF
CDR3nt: TGTGCCAGCAGTACCCCGACTAGCGGGTCCTACAATGAGCAGTTCTTC

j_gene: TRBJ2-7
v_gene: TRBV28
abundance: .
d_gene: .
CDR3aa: CASVGRYYEQYF
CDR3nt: TGTGCCAGCGTCGGACGATACTACGAGCAGTACTTC

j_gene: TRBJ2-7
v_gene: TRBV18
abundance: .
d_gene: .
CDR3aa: CASSPLRGPYEQYF
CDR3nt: TGTGCCAGCTCACCACTCCGGGGGCCGTACGAGCAGTACTTC

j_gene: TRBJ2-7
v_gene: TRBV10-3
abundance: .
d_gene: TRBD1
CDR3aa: CAISRTGDRYEQYF
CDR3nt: TGTGCCATCTCCAGGACAGGGGATAGGTACGAGCAGTACTTC

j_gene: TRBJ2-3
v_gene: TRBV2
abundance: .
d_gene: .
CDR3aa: CASSEDLSTDTQYF
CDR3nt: TGTGCCAGCAGTGAAGACCTAAGCACAGATACGCAGTATTTT

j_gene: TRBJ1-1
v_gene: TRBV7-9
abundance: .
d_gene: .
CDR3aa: CASSLSGGHTRPEAFF
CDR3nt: TGTGCCAGCAGCTTATCCGGCGGACATACCCGCCCTGAAGCTTTCTTT

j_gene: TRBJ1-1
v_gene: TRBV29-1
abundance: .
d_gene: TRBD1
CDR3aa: CSVPGTGVVNTEAFF
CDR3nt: TGCAGCGTGCCCGGGACAGGGGTGGTAAACACTGAAGCTTTCTTT

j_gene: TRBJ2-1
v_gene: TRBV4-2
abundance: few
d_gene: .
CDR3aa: CASSQERVYNEQFF
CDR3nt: TGTGCCAGCAGCCAAGAAAGAGTATACAATGAGCAGTTCTTC

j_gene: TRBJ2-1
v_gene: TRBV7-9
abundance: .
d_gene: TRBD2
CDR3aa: CASSPSGLYNEQFF
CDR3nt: TGTGCCAGCAGCCCTAGCGGACTATACAATGAGCAGTTCTTC

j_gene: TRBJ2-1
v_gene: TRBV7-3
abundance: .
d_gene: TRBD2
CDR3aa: CASSPLAGRDEQFF
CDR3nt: TGTGCCAGCAGCCCCCTAGCGGGGAGGGATGAGCAGTTCTTC

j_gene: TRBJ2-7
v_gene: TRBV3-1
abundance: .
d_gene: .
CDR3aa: CASSQGGASYEQYF
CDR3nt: TGTGCCAGCAGCCAAGGGGGCGCCTCCTACGAGCAGTACTTC

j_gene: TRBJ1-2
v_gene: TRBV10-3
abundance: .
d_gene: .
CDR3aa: CAIRTASGGYTF
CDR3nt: TGTGCCATCCGGACAGCCTCCGGAGGCTACACCTTC

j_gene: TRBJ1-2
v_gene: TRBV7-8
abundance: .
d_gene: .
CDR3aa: CASSLYNYGYTF
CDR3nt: TGTGCCAGCAGCTTGTATAACTATGGCTACACCTTC

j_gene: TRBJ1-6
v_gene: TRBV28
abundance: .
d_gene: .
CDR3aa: CASSLWQVQGSPLHF
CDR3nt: TGTGCCAGCAGTTTATGGCAGGTCCAGGGTTCACCCCTCCACTTT

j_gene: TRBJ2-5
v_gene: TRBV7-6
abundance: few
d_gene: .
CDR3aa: CASSLEPGQETQYF
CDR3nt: TGTGCCAGCAGCTTAGAGCCGGGCCAAGAGACCCAGTACTTC

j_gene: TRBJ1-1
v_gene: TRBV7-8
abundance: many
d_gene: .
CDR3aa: CASSSDRVSGVNTEAFF
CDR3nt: TGTGCCAGCAGCTCCGATCGAGTCTCTGGGGTCAACACTGAAGCTTTCTTT

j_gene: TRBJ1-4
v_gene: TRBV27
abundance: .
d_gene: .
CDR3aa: CASSLSLLGAREKLFF
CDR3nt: TGTGCCAGCAGTTTATCTCTTCTGGGGGCAAGAGAAAAACTGTTTTTT

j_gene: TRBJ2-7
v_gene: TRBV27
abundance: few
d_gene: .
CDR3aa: CASSLQVSYEQYF
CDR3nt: TGTGCCAGCAGCTTACAGGTCTCCTACGAGCAGTACTTC

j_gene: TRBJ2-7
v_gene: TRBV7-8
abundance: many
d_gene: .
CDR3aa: CASSRGGVSYEQYF
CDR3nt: TGTGCCAGCAGTCGTGGTGGGGTCTCCTACGAGCAGTACTTC

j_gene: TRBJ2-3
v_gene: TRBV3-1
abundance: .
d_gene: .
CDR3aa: CASSQVLVRTSTDTQYF
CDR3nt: TGTGCCAGCAGCCAAGTCCTGGTTAGGACGAGCACAGATACGCAGTATTTT

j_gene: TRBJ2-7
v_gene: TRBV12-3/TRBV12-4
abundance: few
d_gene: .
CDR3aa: CASSLWQGSSYEQYF
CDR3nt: TGTGCCAGCAGTTTATGGCAGGGGTCCTCCTACGAGCAGTACTTC

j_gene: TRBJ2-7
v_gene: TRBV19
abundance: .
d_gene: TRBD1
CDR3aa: CASSVDRFYEQYF
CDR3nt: TGTGCCAGTAGTGTGGACAGGTTCTACGAGCAGTACTTC

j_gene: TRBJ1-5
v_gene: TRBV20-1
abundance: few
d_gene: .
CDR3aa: CSACPVVSNQPQHF
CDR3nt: TGCAGTGCTTGTCCGGTAGTTAGCAATCAGCCCCAGCATTTT

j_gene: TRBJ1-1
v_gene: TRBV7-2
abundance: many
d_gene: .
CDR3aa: CASSLVGQVNTEAFF
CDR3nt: TGTGCCAGCAGCTTAGTAGGGCAAGTGAACACTGAAGCTTTCTTT

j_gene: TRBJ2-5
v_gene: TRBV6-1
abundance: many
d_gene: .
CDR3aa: CASSERVRETQYF
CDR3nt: TGTGCCAGCAGTGAACGGGTACGAGAGACCCAGTACTTC

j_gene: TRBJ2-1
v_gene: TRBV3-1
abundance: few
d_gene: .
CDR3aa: CASSQVEGPYNEQFF
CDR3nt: TGTGCCAGCAGCCAAGTCGAGGGGCCCTACAATGAGCAGTTCTTC

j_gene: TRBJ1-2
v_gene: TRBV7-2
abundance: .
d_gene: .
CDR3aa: CASSLGDRGSPYGYTF
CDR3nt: TGTGCCAGCAGCTTAGGCGATAGGGGCTCTCCCTATGGCTACACCTTC

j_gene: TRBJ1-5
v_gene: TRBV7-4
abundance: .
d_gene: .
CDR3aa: CASSLRSGSNQPQHF
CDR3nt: TGTGCCAGCAGCTTACGCTCAGGGAGCAATCAGCCCCAGCATTTT